These 17 T cell receptor beta chains were all obtained from the same sample, sequenced in a study of Ad26.COV2.S vaccination and SARS-CoV-2 variants. Treatment reported: approximately 18 received Ad26.COV2.S at low or high dose, single or two shots; several received placebo; per-sample allocation not given. Repertoires come from day 63 after the first vaccine or placebo injection. Assay: immunoSEQ multiplex PCR; the TCRdb copy retains only in-frame clones and omits some. The sample holds 350,000 to 450,000 clones; about 88% are singletons and the top ten take approximately 1.9%. This material consisted of peripheral blood, taken in a trial of Ad26.COV2.S vaccine versus placebo. The receptors stem from a person between 18 and 60 years old who received the Ad26.COV2.S COVID-19 vaccine or a placebo.

J is TRBJ2-1 and V is TRBV15; 7 bases are a match to TRBD2. With 3 bases clipped from V and 4 bases from J, the junction kept 6 bases outside the gene matches. Germline lookup yields CDR1 LNHNV and CDR2 YYDKDF (reference sequence). The CDR3 is made up of 15 amino acids. CDR3 residues: CATSSGRSGYNEQFF. DNA of the CDR3: TGTGCCACCAGCAGCGGGAGGAGCGGTTACAATGAGCAGTTCTTC. The full variable domain, with the rest looked up from reference TRBV15 and TRBJ2-1, is DAMVIQNPRYQVTQFGKPVTLSCSQTLNHNVMYWYQQKSSQAPKLLFHYYDKDFNNEADTPDNFQSRRPNTSFCFLDIRSPGLGDTAMYLCATSSGRSGYNEQFFGPGTRLTVL.

V is TRBV5-1 and J is TRBJ2-7; the D gene could be TRBD1 or TRBD2 (5 bases each). CDR1 is SGHRS and CDR2 is YFSETQ in the germline V gene. The CDR3 extends over 14 amino acids. V was shortened by 1 base and J by 5 bases, with 13 bases between the two germline ends. CDR3 loop: CASSLNVGTHEQYF. The CDR3 nucleotides read TGCGCCAGCAGCTTGAATGTAGGGACCCACGAGCAGTACTTC.

CDR3 loop: CASSRGTTAYEQYF. CDR3 in DNA: TGTGCCAGCAGCCGGGGGACGACAGCATACGAGCAGTACTTC. The chain is built from TRBV5-4 and TRBJ2-7; TRBD2 is a possible D gene (6 bases). Germline V CDR1 and CDR2: SGHNT, YYREEE (reference sequence). The CDR3 has 14 residues. V was shortened by 4 bases and J by 4 bases, with 15 bases between the two germline ends.

DNA of the CDR3: TGTGCCAGCAGACCGGGACAGCGCTCCTACGAGCAGTACTTC. It specifies CASRPGQRSYEQYF. This chain links TRBV5-4 with TRBJ2-7, with 7 bases fitting TRBD1. CDR3 length: 14 amino acids. The germline CDR1 and CDR2 sequences are SGHNT and YYREEE (reference sequence). After removal of 5 bases from V and 0 bases from J, the junction contained 5 bases not matched to a gene.

The CDR3 sequence: CSVEELSNEQFF. CDR3 sequence (DNA): TGCAGCGTTGAAGAACTTTCCAATGAGCAGTTCTTC. J is TRBJ2-1 and V is TRBV29-1; D remains ambiguous. Trimming removed 0 bases at V and 6 bases at J, with 6 bases between. CDR3 size: 12 residues. Germline-derived CDR1 and CDR2 are SQVTM and ANQGSEA.

J is TRBJ2-1 and V is TRBV7-9; 8 bases align to TRBD1. This CDR3 has 14 amino acids. Germline CDR1 reads SEHNR; CDR2 reads FQNEAQ (reference sequence). With 2 bases clipped from V and 6 bases from J, the junction kept 3 bases outside the gene matches. The CDR3 loop is CASSLQGASNEQFF. The CDR3 DNA reads TGTGCCAGCAGCTTACAGGGGGCGTCCAATGAGCAGTTCTTC.

The rearrangement joins TRBV5-1 to TRBJ2-1; 11 positions agree with TRBD1. Germline-derived CDR1 and CDR2 are SGHRS and YFSETQ. The trim removed 9 bases at V and 3 bases at J, leaving 8 bases unmatched. The CDR3 is made up of 15 amino acids. The CDR3 protein is CATTTGTGGYNEQFF. CDR3 sequence (DNA): TGCGCCACCACGACCGGGACAGGGGGCTACAATGAGCAGTTCTTC.

The chain couples TRBV24-1 to TRBJ2-7; D unresolved. Germline values: CDR1 KGHDR, CDR2 SFDVKD. The CDR3 contains 12 residues. V shed 5 bases and J shed 5 bases, with 9 bases lying between them. The CDR3 coding sequence is TGTGCCACCAGTGGTGCTTTCCACGAGCAGTACTTC. Translation: CATSGAFHEQYF.

The rearrangement uses TRBV19 and TRBJ1-4, with D tentatively TRBD1 (5 bases). V dropped 7 bases and J dropped 6 bases, with 12 bases sitting between them. Germline lookup yields CDR1 LNHDA and CDR2 SQIVND (reference sequence). This CDR3 comprises 13 residues. CDR3 amino acids: CASITGRYEKLFF. The DNA of the CDR3 is TGTGCCAGTATTACAGGTCGCTATGAAAAACTGTTTTTT.

The chain has TRBV12-2 and TRBJ2-1; TRBD2 is taken as the D call from the table, unchecked against the DNA. TRBV12-2 is a documented pseudogene. CDR3 length: 15 amino acids. DNA of the CDR3: TGTGCAAGTTGTCAGCGGGCGCGCTCCTACAATGAGCAGTTCTTC. This gives the protein CASCQRARSYNEQFF.

The chain joins TRBV2 to TRBJ1-1; the D is unclear. The CDR3 extends over 14 amino acids. The ends were cut back, 6 bases at V and 0 bases at J, with 11 bases in the middle. Germline V lookup: CDR1 SNHLY, CDR2 FYNNEI. The CDR3 here is CASRGKPMNTEAFF. For the CDR3, the DNA is TGTGCCAGCAGGGGCAAACCCATGAACACTGAAGCTTTCTTT. The full variable domain, in which reference TRBV2 and TRBJ1-1 provide the parts outside the CDR3, is EPEVTQTPSHQVTQMGQEVILRCVPISNHLYFYWYRQILGQKVEFLVSFYNNEISEKSEIFDDQFSVERPDGSNFTLKIRSTKLEDSAMYFCASRGKPMNTEAFFGQGTRLTVV.

The CDR3 DNA reads as TGTGCCAGCAGTCCCTTTAGGGTTCAGGAGTTAAATGAAAAACTGTTTTTT. Its protein product is CASSPFRVQELNEKLFF. The gene calls are TRBV27 and TRBJ1-4; no definite D call. The CDR3 runs 17 residues. CDR1 and CDR2 (germline): MNHEY, SMNVEV (reference sequence). V was trimmed by 5 bases and J by 5 bases, leaving 21 bases between them.

The chain couples TRBV30 to TRBJ1-6; D is possibly TRBD1 (5 bases). V lost 4 bases and J lost 7, with 14 bases in between. The CDR3 loop spans 14 amino acids. Germline assignment: CDR1 GTSNPN and CDR2 SVGIG (reference sequence). The CDR3 DNA sequence: TGTGCCTGGAAATCCGGTCGACAGAATTCACCCCTCCACTTT. Its protein is CAWKSGRQNSPLHF.

This clone was seen once. The chain couples TRBV30 to TRBJ2-7; TRBD2 agrees at 8 bases. V dropped 2 bases and J dropped 2; count of bases not matched to a gene: 5. CDR1 GTSNPN and CDR2 SVGIG come from the germline V gene (reference sequence). The CDR3 consists of 14 residues. CDR3 loop: CAWSPTSVAYEQYF. Written as DNA, the CDR3 is TGTGCCTGGAGTCCGACTAGCGTCGCCTACGAGCAGTACTTC.

This clone was seen a single time. The CDR3 loop is CASSLAPGYNEKLFF. The CDR3 DNA follows: TGTGCCAGCAGCTTAGCCCCAGGGTACAACGAAAAACTGTTTTTT. The V call is TRBV7-6, the J call TRBJ1-4; possibly TRBD1 for D (5 bases). The V gene lost 0 bases and the J gene lost 8 bases, with 13 bases spanning the gap. CDR1 is SGHVS and CDR2 is FNYEAQ in the germline V gene. This CDR3 is 15 amino acids long.

The CDR3 loop is CASSLRDLTIFYEQYF. The CDR3 bases are TGTGCCAGCAGCTTAAGGGACCTGACTATATTCTACGAGCAGTACTTC. This chain uses TRBV7-3 with TRBJ2-7, with D perhaps assigned TRBD1 or TRBD2 (5 bases each). There are 16 residues in the CDR3. Germline V gives CDR1 SGHTA, CDR2 FQGTGA. V lost 1 base and J lost 3, with 16 bases in between.

This clone appeared a single time. V gene TRBV13 combines with J gene TRBJ1-1, with 10 bases fitting TRBD1. The CDR3 covers 16 residues. V dropped 4 bases and J dropped 3; count of bases not matched to a gene: 8. Germline V lookup: CDR1 PRHDT, CDR2 FYEKMQ (reference sequence). The CDR3 bases are TGTGCCAGCAGCTCGACCGGGACAGGGGTGGACACTGAAGCTTTCTTT. Translating gives CASSSTGTGVDTEAFF. Combining the CDR3 with reference TRBV13 and TRBJ1-1 gives the whole variable domain AAGVIQSPRHLIKEKRETATLKCYPIPRHDTVYWYQQGPGQDPQFLISFYEKMQSDKGSIPDRFSAQQFSDYHSELNMSSLELGDSALYFCASSSTGTGVDTEAFFGQGTRLTVV.